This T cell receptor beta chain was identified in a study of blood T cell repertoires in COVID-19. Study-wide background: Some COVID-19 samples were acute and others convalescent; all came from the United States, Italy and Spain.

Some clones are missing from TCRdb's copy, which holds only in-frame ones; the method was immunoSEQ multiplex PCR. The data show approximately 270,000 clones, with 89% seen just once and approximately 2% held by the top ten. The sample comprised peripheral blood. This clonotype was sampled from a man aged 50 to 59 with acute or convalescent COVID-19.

The CDR3 spells CASSKEDSYNEQFF. CDR3 in DNA: TGTGCCAGCAGTAAGGAGGACAGTTACAATGAGCAGTTCTTC. The rearrangement joins TRBV27 to TRBJ2-1, with D possibly being TRBD1 (6 bases). Trimming left V 5 bases short and J 4 bases short, with 12 bases between. This CDR3 has 14 residues. Germline-derived CDR1 and CDR2 are MNHEY and SMNVEV (reference sequence).